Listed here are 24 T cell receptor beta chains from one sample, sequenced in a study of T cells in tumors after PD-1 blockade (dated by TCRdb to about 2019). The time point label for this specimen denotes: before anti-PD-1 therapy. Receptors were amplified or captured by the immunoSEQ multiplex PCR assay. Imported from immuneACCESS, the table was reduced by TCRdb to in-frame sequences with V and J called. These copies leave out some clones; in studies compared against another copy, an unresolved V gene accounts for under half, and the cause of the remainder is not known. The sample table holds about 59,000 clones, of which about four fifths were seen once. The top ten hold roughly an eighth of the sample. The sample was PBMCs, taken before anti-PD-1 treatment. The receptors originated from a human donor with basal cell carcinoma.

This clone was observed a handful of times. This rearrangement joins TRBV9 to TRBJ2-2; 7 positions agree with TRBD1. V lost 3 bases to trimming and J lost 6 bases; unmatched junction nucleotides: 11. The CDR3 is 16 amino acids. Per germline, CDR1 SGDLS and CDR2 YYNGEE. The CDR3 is CASSAPKGALSGELFF. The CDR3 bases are TGTGCCAGCAGCGCCCCTAAGGGGGCGCTTTCCGGGGAGCTGTTTTTT.

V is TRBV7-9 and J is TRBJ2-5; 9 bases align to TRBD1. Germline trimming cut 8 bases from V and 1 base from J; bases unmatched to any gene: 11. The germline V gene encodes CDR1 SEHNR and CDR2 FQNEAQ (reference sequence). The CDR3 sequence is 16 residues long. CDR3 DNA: TGTGCCAGCGTTCCGGGACAGGGCTTCCGCCAAGAGACCCAGTACTTC. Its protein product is CASVPGQGFRQETQYF.

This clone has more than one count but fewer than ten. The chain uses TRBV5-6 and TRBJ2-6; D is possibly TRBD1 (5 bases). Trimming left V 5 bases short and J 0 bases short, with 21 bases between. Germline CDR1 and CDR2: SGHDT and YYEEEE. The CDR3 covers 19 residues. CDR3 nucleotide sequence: TGTGCCAGCAGGTCAAGTAGGCAGGGCCTACTCTCTGGGGCCAACGTCCTGACTTTC. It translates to CASRSSRQGLLSGANVLTF.

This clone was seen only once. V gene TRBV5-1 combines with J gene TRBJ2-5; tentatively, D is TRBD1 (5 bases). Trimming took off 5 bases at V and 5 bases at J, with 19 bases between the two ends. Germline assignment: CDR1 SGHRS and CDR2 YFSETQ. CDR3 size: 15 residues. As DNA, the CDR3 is TGCGCCAGCAGTGCGGCAGGGATTGGTGGGGAGACCCAGTACTTC. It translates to CASSAAGIGGETQYF.

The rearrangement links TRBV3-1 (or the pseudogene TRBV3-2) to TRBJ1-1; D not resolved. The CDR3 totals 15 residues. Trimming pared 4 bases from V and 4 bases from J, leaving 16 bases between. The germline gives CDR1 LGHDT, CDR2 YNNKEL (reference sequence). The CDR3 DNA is TGTGCCAGCAGCCCGATCGGGTACCTCGGCACTGAAGCTTTCTTT. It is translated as CASSPIGYLGTEAFF.

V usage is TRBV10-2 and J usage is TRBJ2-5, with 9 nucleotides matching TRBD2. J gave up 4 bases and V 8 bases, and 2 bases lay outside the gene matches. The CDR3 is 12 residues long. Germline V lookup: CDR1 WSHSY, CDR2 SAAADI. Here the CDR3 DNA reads TGCGCCAGCCGGACTAGCGTAGAGACCCAGTACTTC. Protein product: CASRTSVETQYF.

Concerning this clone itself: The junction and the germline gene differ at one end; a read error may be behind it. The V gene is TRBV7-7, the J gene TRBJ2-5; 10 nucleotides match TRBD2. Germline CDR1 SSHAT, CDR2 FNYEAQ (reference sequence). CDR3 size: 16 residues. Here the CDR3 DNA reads TGTGCTAGCAGCTTAGACGGACTAGCGGCCCAAGAGACCCAGTACTTC. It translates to CASSLDGLAAQETQYF.

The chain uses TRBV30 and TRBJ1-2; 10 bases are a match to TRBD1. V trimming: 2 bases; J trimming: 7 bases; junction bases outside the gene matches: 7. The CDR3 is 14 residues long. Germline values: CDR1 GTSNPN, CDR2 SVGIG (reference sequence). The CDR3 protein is CAWSHDRGPGGYTF. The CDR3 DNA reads TGTGCCTGGAGTCATGACAGGGGGCCCGGTGGCTACACCTTC.

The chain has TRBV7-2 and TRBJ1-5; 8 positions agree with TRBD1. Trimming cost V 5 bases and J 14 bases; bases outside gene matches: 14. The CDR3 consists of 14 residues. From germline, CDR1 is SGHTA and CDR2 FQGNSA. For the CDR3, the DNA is TGTGCCAGCAGCCCACAGGGGGGGGACCAGATGGAGCATTTT. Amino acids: CASSPQGGDQMEHF.

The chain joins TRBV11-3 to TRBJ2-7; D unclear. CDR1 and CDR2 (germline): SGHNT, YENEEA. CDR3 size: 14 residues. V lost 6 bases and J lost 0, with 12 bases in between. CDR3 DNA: TGTGCCAGCAGTCCCAGGCCCCTCTCCTACGAGCAGTACTTC. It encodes CASSPRPLSYEQYF.

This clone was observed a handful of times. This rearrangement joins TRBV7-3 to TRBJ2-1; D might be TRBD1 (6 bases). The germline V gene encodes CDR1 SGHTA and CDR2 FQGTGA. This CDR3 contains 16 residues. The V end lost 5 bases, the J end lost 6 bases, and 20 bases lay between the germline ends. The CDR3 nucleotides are TGTGCCAGCAGCCTCTACACAGGGTCGGGGTTCAATGAGCAGTTCTTC. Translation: CASSLYTGSGFNEQFF. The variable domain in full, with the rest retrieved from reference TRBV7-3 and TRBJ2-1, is GAGVSQTPSNKVTEKGKYVELRCDPISGHTALYWYRQSLGQGPEFLIYFQGTGAADDSGLPNDRFFAVRPEGSVSTLKIQRTERGDSAVYLCASSLYTGSGFNEQFFGPGTRLTVL.

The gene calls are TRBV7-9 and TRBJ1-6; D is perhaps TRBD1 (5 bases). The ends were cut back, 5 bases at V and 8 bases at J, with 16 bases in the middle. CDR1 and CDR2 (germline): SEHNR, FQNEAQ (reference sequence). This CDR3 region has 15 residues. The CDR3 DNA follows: TGTGCCAGCAGCGCCCACAGGAACCACCATTCACCCCTCCACTTT. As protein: CASSAHRNHHSPLHF.

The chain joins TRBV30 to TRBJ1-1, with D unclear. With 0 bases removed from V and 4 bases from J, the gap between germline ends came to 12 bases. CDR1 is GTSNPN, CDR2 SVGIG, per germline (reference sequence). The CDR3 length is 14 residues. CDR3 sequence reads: CAWSVQPAGTEAFF. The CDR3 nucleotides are TGTGCCTGGAGTGTACAACCCGCCGGCACTGAAGCTTTCTTT.

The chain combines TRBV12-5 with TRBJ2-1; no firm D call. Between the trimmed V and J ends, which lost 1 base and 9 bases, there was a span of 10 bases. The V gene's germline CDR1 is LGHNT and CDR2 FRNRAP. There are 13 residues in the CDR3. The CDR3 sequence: CASGLEDWGEQFF. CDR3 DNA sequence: TGTGCTAGTGGTTTGGAGGATTGGGGTGAGCAGTTCTTC.

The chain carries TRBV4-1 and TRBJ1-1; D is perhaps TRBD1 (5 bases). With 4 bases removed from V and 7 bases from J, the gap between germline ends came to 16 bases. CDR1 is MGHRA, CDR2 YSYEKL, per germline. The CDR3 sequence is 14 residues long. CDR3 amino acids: CASSPIGAGIEAFF. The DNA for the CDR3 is TGCGCCAGCAGCCCCATCGGAGCAGGGATTGAAGCTTTCTTT.

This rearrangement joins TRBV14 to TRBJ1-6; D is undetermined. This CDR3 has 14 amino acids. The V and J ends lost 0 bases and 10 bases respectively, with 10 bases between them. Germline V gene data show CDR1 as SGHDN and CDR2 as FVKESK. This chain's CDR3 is CASSQDMVGSPLHF. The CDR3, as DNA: TGTGCCAGCAGCCAAGACATGGTGGGATCACCCCTCCACTTT.

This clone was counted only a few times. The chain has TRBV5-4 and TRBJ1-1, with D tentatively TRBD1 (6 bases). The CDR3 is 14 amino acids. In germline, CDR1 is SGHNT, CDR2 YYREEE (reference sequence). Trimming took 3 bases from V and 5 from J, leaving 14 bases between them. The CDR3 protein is CASSSQQGWTEAFF. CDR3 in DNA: TGTGCCAGCAGCTCCCAACAGGGTTGGACTGAAGCTTTCTTT.

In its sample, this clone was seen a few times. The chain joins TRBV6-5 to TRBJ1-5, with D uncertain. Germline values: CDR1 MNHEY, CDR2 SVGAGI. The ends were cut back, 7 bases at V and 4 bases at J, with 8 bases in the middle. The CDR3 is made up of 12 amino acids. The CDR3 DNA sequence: TGTGCCAGCAAAACGGGAAATCAGCCCCAGCATTTT. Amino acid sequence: CASKTGNQPQHF.

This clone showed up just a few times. The CDR3 nucleotides are TGTGCCAGCAGCTTCTTAGGCACCGGGGAGCTGTTTTTT. Residues: CASSFLGTGELFF. The chain uses TRBV5-4 and TRBJ2-2; D unresolved. Trimming shortened V by 2 bases and J by 4 bases, and 6 bases separated the two germline ends. In germline, CDR1 is SGHNT, CDR2 YYREEE (reference sequence). The CDR3 sequence is 13 residues long.

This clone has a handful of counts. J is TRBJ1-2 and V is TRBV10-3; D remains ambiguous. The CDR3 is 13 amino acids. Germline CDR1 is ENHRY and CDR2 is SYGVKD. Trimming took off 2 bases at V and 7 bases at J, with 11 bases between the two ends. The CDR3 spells CAISESQQSGYTF. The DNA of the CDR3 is TGTGCCATCAGTGAGAGTCAGCAGTCTGGCTACACCTTC.

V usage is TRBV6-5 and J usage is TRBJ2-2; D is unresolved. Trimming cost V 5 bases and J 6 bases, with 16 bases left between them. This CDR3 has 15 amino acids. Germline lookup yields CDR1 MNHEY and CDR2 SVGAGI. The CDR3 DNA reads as TGTGCCAGCAGTCCCCGCCCCCCGAGGCCCGGGGAGCTGTTTTTT. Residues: CASSPRPPRPGELFF.

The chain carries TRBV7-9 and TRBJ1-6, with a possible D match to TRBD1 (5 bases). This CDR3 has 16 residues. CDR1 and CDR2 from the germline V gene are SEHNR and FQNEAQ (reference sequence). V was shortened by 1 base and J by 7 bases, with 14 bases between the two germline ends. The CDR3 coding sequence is TGTGCCAGCAGCTTAGAGGGGAAGGGAGCCAATTCACCCCTCCACTTT. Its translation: CASSLEGKGANSPLHF.

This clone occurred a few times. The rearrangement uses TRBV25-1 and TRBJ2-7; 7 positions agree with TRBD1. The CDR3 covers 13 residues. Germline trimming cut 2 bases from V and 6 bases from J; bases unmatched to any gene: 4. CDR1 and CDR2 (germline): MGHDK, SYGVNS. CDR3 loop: CASSEPNRGEQYF. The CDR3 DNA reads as TGTGCCAGCAGTGAACCGAACAGGGGCGAGCAGTACTTC.

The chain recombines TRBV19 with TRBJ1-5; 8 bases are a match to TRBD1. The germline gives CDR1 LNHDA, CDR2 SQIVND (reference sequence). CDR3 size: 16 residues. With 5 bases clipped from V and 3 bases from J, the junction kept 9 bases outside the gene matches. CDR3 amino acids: CASSLMTGANNQPQHF. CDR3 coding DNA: TGTGCCAGTAGTCTAATGACAGGGGCGAACAATCAGCCCCAGCATTTT.